This is a list of T cell receptor beta chains from one sample in a study of T cell responses to AZD1222 COVID-19 vaccine. Using immunoSEQ multiplex PCR, the repertoire was profiled, and TCRdb retains in-frame clones only, with some absent. The sample consists of some 180,000 clones, 80% to 95% of them appearing once. The sample was peripheral blood, taken 28 days after the second AZD1222 dose. These receptors all come from an adult who received the AZD1222 COVID-19 vaccine. Both conserved end residues are part of each CDR3. A D gene is named only where the DNA matches it firmly. Clone size is stated in some rows and not others, as once, few, many or a class when expanded.

d_gene	v_gene	j_gene	len	abundance	CDR3aa	CDR3nt
.	TRBV2	TRBJ1-1	15	.	CASSVLQGSRTEAFF	TGTGCCAGCAGTGTCCTCCAGGGTTCTCGCACTGAAGCTTTCTTT
.	TRBV5-4	TRBJ2-1	15	.	CASSLARSSYNEQFF	TGTGCCAGCAGCTTGGCACGGAGCTCCTACAATGAGCAGTTCTTC
.	TRBV30	TRBJ1-2	11	.	CAWSVGISGTF	TGTGCCTGGAGTGTGGGCATTAGTGGGACCTTC
.	TRBV7-6	TRBJ1-1	16	.	CASSSNMGALGTEAFF	TGTGCCAGCAGCTCCAATATGGGGGCCTTGGGCACTGAAGCTTTCTTT
TRBD2	TRBV7-3	TRBJ2-3	17	.	CASSPQAGGARTDTQYF	TGTGCCAGCAGCCCCCAAGCGGGAGGCGCTCGCACAGATACGCAGTATTTT
.	TRBV7-9	TRBJ1-1	15	.	CASSYPGVQNTEAFF	TGTGCCAGCAGCTACCCGGGGGTTCAGAACACTGAAGCTTTCTTT
.	TRBV14	TRBJ2-1	12	.	CASSQFGAEQFF	TGTGCCAGCAGCCAATTCGGGGCTGAGCAGTTCTTC
.	TRBV11-3	TRBJ2-5	14	.	CASSLRAGRETQYF	TGTGCCAGCAGCTTGCGTGCTGGGAGGGAGACCCAGTACTTC
TRBD1	TRBV7-8	TRBJ1-3	17	once	CASSRGGQGAPGNTIYF	TGTGCCAGCAGCCGAGGAGGTCAGGGGGCGCCTGGAAACACCATATATTTT
.	TRBV27	TRBJ1-2	14	.	CASRVGPGTYGYTF	TGTGCCAGCAGGGTGGGTCCCGGGACCTATGGCTACACCTTC
.	TRBV19	TRBJ1-1	13	.	CASSRDTNTEAFF	TGTGCCAGTAGTCGGGACACGAACACTGAAGCTTTCTTT
TRBD2	TRBV10-1	TRBJ2-3	14	.	CASSQAGGKRTQYF	TGCGCCAGCAGTCAAGCGGGAGGGAAACGGACGCAGTATTTT
.	TRBV3-1/TRBV3-2	TRBJ1-4	15	.	CASSQGWGGNEKLFF	TGTGCCAGCAGCCAAGGTTGGGGGGGAAATGAAAAACTGTTTTTT
.	TRBV7-9	TRBJ1-1	14	.	CASTPGVWNTEAFF	TGTGCCAGCACACCAGGGGTATGGAACACTGAAGCTTTCTTT
.	TRBV7-9	TRBJ2-7	12	.	CASSSLTYEQYF	TGTGCCAGCAGTTCCCTTACCTACGAGCAGTACTTC
TRBD1	TRBV7-8	TRBJ1-2	20	.	CASSPQGVRQLATGENGYTF	TGTGCCAGCAGCCCCCAGGGGGTACGGCAACTGGCGACAGGGGAAAATGGCTACACCTTC
.	TRBV7-9	TRBJ2-5	15	.	CASTTQGAVQETQYF	TGTGCCAGCACCACCCAAGGAGCAGTCCAAGAGACCCAGTACTTC
.	TRBV19	TRBJ2-2	14	.	CATKPYMDTGELFF	TGTGCCACTAAACCTTACATGGACACCGGGGAGCTGTTTTTT
.	TRBV9	TRBJ2-5	14	.	CASSVDGGAETQYF	TGTGCCAGCAGCGTAGATGGGGGAGCGGAGACCCAGTACTTC
.	TRBV2	TRBJ2-2	13	.	CASRAGSTGELFF	TGTGCCAGCAGAGCGGGTTCCACCGGGGAGCTGTTTTTT
.	TRBV9	TRBJ1-3	15	.	CASSVGLGSGNTIYF	TGTGCCAGCAGCGTAGGCTTAGGATCTGGAAACACCATATATTTT
TRBD2	TRBV7-2	TRBJ2-7	17	.	CASSFSTSGGASYEQYF	TGTGCCAGCAGCTTTAGCACTAGCGGGGGGGCTTCCTACGAGCAGTACTTC
.	TRBV18	TRBJ1-4	14	.	CASSPSRSNEKLFF	TGTGCCAGCTCACCTTCTAGATCTAATGAAAAACTGTTTTTT
.	TRBV18	TRBJ2-7	14	few	CASSPQGSTYEQYF	TGTGCCAGCTCACCACAGGGCAGTACCTACGAGCAGTACTTC
.	TRBV21-1	TRBJ1-2	14	.	CASSLRAAGYGYTF	TGTGCCAGCAGCCTCCGGGCCGCGGGCTATGGCTACACCTTC
.	TRBV18	TRBJ1-5	14	few	CASSRGTGNQPQHF	TGTGCCAGCTCACGCGGGACGGGAAATCAGCCCCAGCATTTT
.	TRBV5-1	TRBJ2-7	12	.	CASSETSWEQYF	TGCGCCAGCAGCGAAACGTCCTGGGAGCAGTACTTC
TRBD1	TRBV27	TRBJ1-2	15	.	CASSLTGAGGYGYTF	TGTGCCAGCAGTTTGACAGGGGCAGGAGGCTATGGCTACACCTTC
TRBD1	TRBV5-5	TRBJ2-7	10	.	CASSLDREYF	TGTGCCAGCAGCCTGGACAGGGAATACTTC
.	TRBV6-5	TRBJ1-3	13	few	CASVLGSGNTIYF	TGTGCCAGCGTCCTGGGATCTGGAAACACCATATATTTT
TRBD1	TRBV6-5	TRBJ1-5	13	once	CASSAWTGQPQHF	TGTGCCAGCAGCGCCTGGACAGGGCAGCCCCAGCATTTT
.	TRBV7-9	TRBJ2-5	13	.	CASSLQGRGTQYF	TGTGCCAGCAGCTTGCAGGGGCGGGGGACCCAGTACTTC
.	TRBV11-2	TRBJ1-1	13	.	CASSLLATTEAFF	TGTGCCAGCAGCTTATTGGCTACCACTGAAGCTTTCTTT
.	TRBV11-2	TRBJ1-1	15	.	CASSLDSYRNTEAFF	TGTGCCAGCAGCTTAGATTCGTATAGGAACACTGAAGCTTTCTTT
.	TRBV28	TRBJ1-3	14	once	CASSPPGTGNTIYF	TGTGCCAGCAGTCCCCCAGGGACTGGAAACACCATATATTTT
.	TRBV12-3/TRBV12-4	TRBJ2-3	13	.	CASGRQEQETQYF	TGTGCCAGCGGCAGGCAGGAGCAGGAGACGCAGTATTTT
.	TRBV19	TRBJ1-2	11	.	CASRVGSGYTF	TGTGCCAGTAGAGTTGGGTCTGGCTACACCTTC
.	TRBV4-1	TRBJ1-2	16	few	CASSQDQAVMMAGYTF	TGCGCCAGCAGCCAAGATCAGGCGGTGATGATGGCGGGCTACACCTTC
.	TRBV20-1	TRBJ2-1	14	.	CSASGGMAYNEQFF	TGCAGTGCTAGTGGGGGCATGGCCTACAATGAGCAGTTCTTC
.	TRBV7-9	TRBJ2-1	14	.	CASSPRTEDNEQFF	TGTGCCAGCAGCCCACGGACAGAAGACAATGAGCAGTTCTTC
.	TRBV5-8	TRBJ2-3	18	.	CASSLVQATNRRPDTQYF	TGTGCCAGCAGCTTGGTACAAGCGACGAATAGGCGCCCAGATACGCAGTATTTT
.	TRBV19	TRBJ1-2	15	.	CATRRGASYSYGYTF	TGTGCCACCCGGAGGGGGGCGTCCTATTCCTATGGCTACACCTTC
.	TRBV5-1	TRBJ2-7	14	.	CASSYYGGRDEQYF	TGCGCCAGCAGTTACTACGGGGGGCGGGACGAGCAGTACTTC
TRBD1	TRBV4-2	TRBJ2-5	15	.	CASSPSTGAPHEQYF	TGTGCCAGCAGCCCCTCCACAGGGGCCCCCCATGAGCAGTACTTC
.	TRBV19	TRBJ1-4	13	.	CASSSNRNEKLFF	TGTGCCAGTAGTTCAAACAGGAATGAAAAACTGTTTTTT
.	TRBV5-1	TRBJ1-1	15	once	CASSLEAGGNTEAFF	TGCGCCAGCAGCTTGGAGGCGGGCGGGAACACTGAAGCTTTCTTT